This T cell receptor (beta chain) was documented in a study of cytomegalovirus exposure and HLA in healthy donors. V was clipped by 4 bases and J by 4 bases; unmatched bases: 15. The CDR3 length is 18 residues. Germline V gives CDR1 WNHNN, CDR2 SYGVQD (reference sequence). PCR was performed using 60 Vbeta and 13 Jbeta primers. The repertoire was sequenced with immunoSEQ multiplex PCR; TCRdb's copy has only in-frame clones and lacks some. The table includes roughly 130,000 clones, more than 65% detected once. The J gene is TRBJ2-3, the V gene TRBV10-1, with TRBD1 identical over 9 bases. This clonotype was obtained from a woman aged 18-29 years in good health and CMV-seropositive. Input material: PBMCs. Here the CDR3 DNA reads TGCGCCAGCAGTGGCGTAACAGGGGGCCGAGGAGGTTCAGATACGCAGTATTTT. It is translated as CASSGVTGGRGGSDTQYF.